This T cell receptor beta chain was sequenced for a study of blood T cell repertoires in COVID-19 (TCRdb year 2020). A note on the overall study: Collaborator samples came from the United States, Italy and Spain and covered acute and convalescent phases of COVID-19. The material from the prospective study consisted of cDNA or gDNA derived from T cells, B-cell-depleted T cells, or PBMCs. The dataset comprised deeply sampled blood TCRbeta repertoires from subjects exposed to, actively infected with, or recovered from COVID-19. A freely available public database, intended as a resource for researchers studying the immune response to SARS-CoV-2, is where the repertoires were released. Samples were obtained from the ongoing ImmuneRACE study (first 160 participants) and from some 1,300 subjects provided by 6 global collaborators. The sample metadata nearly always contained a de-identified subject ID, COVID-19 status, age in years and sex. HLA class I and class II types, where available, came from metadata supplied by the sample provider rather than from assay-based typing.

What the authors observed across the whole study: The quantity of clinical and demographic metadata differed by source and by participant and was supplied without curation.

There are 16 amino acids in the CDR3, from cysteine to phenylalanine inclusive. This entry keeps only the CDR3 DNA: 48 bases, framed from base 1. V loses 2 bases of germline sequence and J loses 6 bases, and the interval between the two ends is 18 bases. Reading the germline V gene (reference sequence) gives CDR1 LNHNV and CDR2 YYDKDF. On this clone itself: Its recognized antigen is unknown. Base qualities are not provided; no much larger clone lies one nucleotide away.

Each collaborating institution followed its own protocols to collect whole blood in K2EDTA tubes. Collaborator samples were shipped for TCRbeta analysis as frozen whole blood, isolated PBMCs, or DNA extracted from either sample type. TCRbeta CDR3 regions were amplified from genomic DNA using the immunoSEQ Assay, a bias-controlled multiplex PCR. The authors' analysis ran thus. The number of nucleated cells in each sample was estimated by amplification of reference gene primers within the assay. To quantify the absolute abundance of each unique TCRbeta CDR3 rearrangement, sequence reads were collapsed and filtered. For each sample, productive Simpson clonality was calculated by taking the square root of Simpson's diversity index across productive rearrangements. The source is immuneACCESS, and TCRdb retained only in-frame sequences with V and J called. Part of the clones is not carried over; for the studies checked, unresolved V genes explain less than half of this, and the remainder is unexplained. V and J calls and clone size are those listed in that table; D and trimming were worked out from the DNA. The sample table holds approximately 14,000 clones, of which more than 65% were seen once. Approximately 9% of the sample is in the top ten clones.

The sequenced material came from peripheral blood. This TCR derives from a human donor in a cohort sampled during active COVID-19. The sequence links TRBV15 to TRBJ2-3, with the D gene too uncertain to name. The CDR3 has the sequence CATSRNRFPRPDTQYF. In nucleotides, the sequence is TGTGCCACCAGCAGAAACCGGTTTCCTCGCCCGGATACGCAGTATTTT.